The 29 T cell receptor beta chains reported below all come from one sample, sequenced in a study of CDR3 diversity in severe acne. TCRdb ran MiXCR on the PCR reads and lists one entry per CDR3 protein. Among approximately 90,000 distinct CDR3 sequences, roughly 49% were seen once, and the ten largest hold 11%. The material sequenced was blood. These receptor sequences come from a male donor with severe acne vulgaris.

The chain links TRBV27 to TRBJ1-5; no firm D call. Germline V gene lookup returns CDR1 MNHEY and CDR2 SMNVEV (reference sequence). Trimming stripped 4 bases from V and 0 bases from J, with 10 bases between. This CDR3 comprises 15 residues. CDR3 amino acids: CASSYEGNSNQPQHF. The CDR3 nucleotides are TGTGCCAGCAGTTACGAAGGAAATAGCAATCAGCCCCAGCATTTT.

This clonotype has only a few counts. This sequence joins TRBV25-1 and TRBJ1-1; D possibly corresponds to TRBD1 (5 bases). Trimming removed 5 bases from V and 1 base from J, with 11 bases in between. Germline V CDR1 and CDR2: MGHDK, SYGVNS. The CDR3 is 14 residues long. In nucleotides, the CDR3 is TGTGCCAGCAGTACCCCGACAGAGAACACTGAAGCTTTCTTT. Translation: CASSTPTENTEAFF.

V and J are TRBV2 and TRBJ1-2; 11 bases are shared with TRBD1. CDR1 SNHLY and CDR2 FYNNEI come from the germline V gene. The junction had 4 bases not matched to a gene; V was cut back by 3 bases and J by 7 bases. The CDR3 has 14 amino acids. In DNA form, the CDR3 reads TGTGCCAGCAGTGATAGGACAGGGGGCGGTGGCTACACCTTC. Its translation: CASSDRTGGGGYTF.

This clonotype is deemed medium-sized (0.01 to 0.1%). The chain joins TRBV7-2 to TRBJ2-5; tentative D call: TRBD1 (5 bases). CDR3 size: 14 residues. Per the germline V gene, CDR1 is SGHTA and CDR2 is FQGNSA. Trimming shortened V by 2 bases and J by 3 bases, and 10 bases separated the two germline ends. The CDR3 coding sequence is TGTGCCAGCAGCTTATACGGCAGGGAAGAGACCCAGTACTTC. As protein: CASSLYGREETQYF.

The rearrangement uses TRBV12-3 or TRBV12-4 and TRBJ2-2; TRBD1 agrees at 12 bases. The CDR3 runs to 15 residues. V lost 6 bases to trimming and J lost 11 bases; unmatched junction nucleotides: 10. CDR3 amino acids: CASSMGQGASGELFF. The CDR3 bases are TGTGCCAGCAGCATGGGACAGGGGGCATCGGGCGAGCTGTTTTTT.

Of note for this clonotype: Germline and junction disagree at one end, which may indicate a read error. The chain has TRBV13 and TRBJ1-1; possible D gene TRBD1, 5 bases. CDR1 and CDR2 from the germline V gene are PRHDT and FYEKMQ (reference sequence). CDR3 length: 15 residues. CDR3 residues: CACSLGVLMSTEAFF. The CDR3, as DNA: TGTGCCTGCAGTTTAGGGGTGCTCATGAGCACTGAAGCTTTCTTT.

Only a few counts were recorded for this clonotype. The chain has TRBV10-1 and TRBJ2-2; no clear D. Germline assignment: CDR1 WNHNN and CDR2 SYGVQD (reference sequence). Trimming cost V 3 bases and J 7 bases, with 12 bases left between them. This CDR3 has 14 residues. This CDR3 is CASSDIGSGGELFF. CDR3 nucleotide sequence: TGCGCCAGCAGTGACATAGGGTCCGGCGGGGAGCTGTTTTTT.

The rearrangement uses TRBV7-3 and TRBJ2-3; D is unresolved. The CDR3 contains 15 residues. Deletions cut 2 bases from V and 2 bases from J, with 11 bases between. CDR1 and CDR2 (germline): SGHTA, FQGTGA. The CDR3 sequence is CASSLLGSPTDTQYF. The CDR3 region has the DNA TGTGCCAGCAGCTTATTGGGCTCTCCCACAGATACGCAGTATTTT.

This chain uses TRBV15 with TRBJ1-5; D gene ambiguous. The germline V and J ends were trimmed by 11 bases and 2 bases, with 25 bases remaining between them. The germline V gene encodes CDR1 LNHNV and CDR2 YYDKDF (reference sequence). This CDR3 is built from 17 residues. The CDR3 loop reads CAAREGWGYAGNQPQHF. The CDR3 nucleotides read TGTGCCGCCCGGGAAGGGTGGGGATATGCAGGCAATCAGCCCCAGCATTTT. Complete variable domain (other parts from reference TRBV15 and TRBJ1-5): DAMVIQNPRYQVTQFGKPVTLSCSQTLNHNVMYWYQQKSSQAPKLLFHYYDKDFNNEADTPDNFQSRRPNTSFCFLDIRSPGLGDTAMYLCAAREGWGYAGNQPQHFGDGTRLSIL.

This clonotype was recorded only once. A much larger clone is a single base away; this may be a read error. The J gene is TRBJ2-4, the V gene TRBV29-1; TRBD1 agrees at 10 bases. Per the germline V gene, CDR1 is SQVTM and CDR2 is ANQGSEA. The CDR3 contains 13 residues. The trim removed 4 bases at V and 8 bases at J, leaving 5 bases unmatched. The CDR3 DNA is TGCAGCGTTGTTGGACAGGGGGATCACATTCAGTACTTC. This translates into CSVVGQGDHIQYF. The whole variable domain, filled in from reference TRBV29-1 and TRBJ2-4, reads SAVISQKPSRDICQRGTSLTIQCQVDSQVTMMFWYRQQPGQSLTLIATANQGSEATYESGFVIDKFPISRPNLTFSTLTVSNMSPEDSSIYLCSVVGQGDHIQYFGAGTRLSVL.

The chain recombines TRBV7-3 with TRBJ1-3; TRBD1 might be the D (5 bases). The CDR3 has 18 residues. Deletions cut 2 bases from V and 0 bases from J, with 17 bases between. Germline V gene lookup returns CDR1 SGHTA and CDR2 FQGTGA. The CDR3 sequence: CASSLAHLTDSSGNTIYF. The DNA for the CDR3 is TGTGCCAGCAGCTTAGCGCACTTGACAGATAGCTCTGGAAACACCATATATTTT. The whole variable domain, filled in from reference TRBV7-3 and TRBJ1-3, reads GAGVSQTPSNKVTEKGKYVELRCDPISGHTALYWYRQSLGQGPEFLIYFQGTGAADDSGLPNDRFFAVRPEGSVSTLKIQRTERGDSAVYLCASSLAHLTDSSGNTIYFGEGSWLTVV.

This clonotype was counted at least ten times. The J gene is TRBJ2-7, the V gene TRBV6-6; 7 bases fit TRBD2. The V gene end was trimmed by 11 bases and the J gene end by 0 bases; junction bases not matched to a gene: 7. CDR3 length: 13 amino acids. The germline CDR1 and CDR2 sequences are MNHNY and SVGAGI (reference sequence). The CDR3 is CAVGERDSYEQYV. CDR3 sequence (DNA): TGTGCCGTAGGAGAGCGGGACTCCTACGAGCAGTACGTC.

The chain joins TRBV15 to TRBJ2-5; 9 bases map to TRBD1. CDR3 length: 17 amino acids. Germline trimming cut 0 bases from V and 4 bases from J; bases unmatched to any gene: 9. CDR1 and CDR2 (germline): LNHNV, YYDKDF (reference sequence). The CDR3 region has the DNA TGTGCCACCAGCAGAGAAAGTCCGGGACAGGGTGGAGAGACCCAGTACTTC. Its translation is CATSRESPGQGGETQYF. The entire variable domain, with the rest obtained from reference TRBV15 and TRBJ2-5, is as follows: DAMVIQNPRYQVTQFGKPVTLSCSQTLNHNVMYWYQQKSSQAPKLLFHYYDKDFNNEADTPDNFQSRRPNTSFCFLDIRSPGLGDTAMYLCATSRESPGQGGETQYFGPGTRLLVL.

The V call is TRBV11-3, the J call TRBJ2-5, with TRBD1 matching over 11 bases. J was trimmed by 5 bases and V by 5 bases; bases with no gene match: 7. CDR1 and CDR2 from the germline V gene are SGHNT and YENEEA. The CDR3 has 15 residues. The CDR3 loop is CASSPGQGVRETQYF. The CDR3, as DNA: TGTGCCAGCAGCCCGGGACAGGGGGTTCGGGAGACCCAGTACTTC.

This clonotype was seen ten or more times. J is TRBJ2-2 and V is TRBV20-1; 10 nucleotides match TRBD2. Losses at the gene ends were 4 bases for V and 7 bases for J; bases not matched to a gene: 12. The CDR3 is 16 residues long. Germline CDR1 is DFQATT and CDR2 is SNEGSKA (reference sequence). CDR3 protein: CSATNIAGGSVGELFF. The DNA of the CDR3 is TGCAGTGCTACCAATATAGCGGGGGGTAGTGTCGGGGAGCTGTTTTTT.

Details on this clonotype: A clone one base away is much larger, so this may be a read error. The CDR3 carries no conserved terminal phenylalanine or tryptophan, so it likely arises from a read error. Here the CDR3 reads CASMGSRGWNEQFL. CDR3 nucleotides: TGTGCCAGTATGGGATCGAGGGGTTGGAATGAGCAGTTCCTC. The chain employs TRBV6-5 and TRBJ2-1; perhaps D is TRBD1 or TRBD2 (5 bases each). CDR1 and CDR2 from the germline V gene are MNHEY and SVGAGI. The germline V and J ends were trimmed by 9 bases and 7 bases, with 19 bases remaining between them. The CDR3 consists of 14 residues.

Ten or more counts support this clonotype. The rearrangement uses TRBV10-3 and TRBJ2-5; no clear D. CDR1 is ENHRY and CDR2 is SYGVKD in the germline V gene. Deletions cut 2 bases from V and 4 bases from J, with 11 bases between. The CDR3 length is 14 residues. The chain's CDR3 is CAISEEVTPETQYF. As DNA, the CDR3 is TGTGCCATCAGTGAGGAGGTTACTCCAGAGACCCAGTACTTC.

This clonotype is labeled as medium-sized. This chain uses TRBV5-5 with TRBJ1-6, with a weak D call TRBD1 (5 bases). Trimming took 0 bases from V and 11 from J, leaving 18 bases between them. Looked up from germline, CDR1 is SGHKS and CDR2 is YYEKEE (reference sequence). The CDR3 has 16 residues. CDR3 residues: CASSLVGAGTMAPLHF. For the CDR3, the DNA is TGTGCCAGCAGCTTGGTAGGGGCAGGGACGATGGCACCCCTCCACTTT.

V and J are TRBV25-1 and TRBJ2-7; the match to TRBD1 covers 8 bases. The germline gives CDR1 MGHDK, CDR2 SYGVNS. This CDR3 spans 14 amino acids. Losses at the gene ends were 3 bases for V and 3 bases for J; bases not matched to a gene: 4. CDR3 bases: TGTGCCAGCAGTGAGGGGACAGGCATCTACGAGCAGTACTTC. Protein product: CASSEGTGIYEQYF.

This clonotype showed up just a few times. This chain joins TRBV6-4 and TRBJ2-3; D is unclear. The CDR3 is 14 residues long. V lost 0 bases, J lost 4 bases, and 8 bases lay in between. Germline V CDR1 and CDR2: MRHNA, SNTAGT. The CDR3 is CASSDSSSPDTQYF. Here the CDR3 DNA reads TGTGCCAGCAGTGACTCTAGCTCTCCAGATACGCAGTATTTT.

V gene TRBV30 combines with J gene TRBJ1-6; tentative D call: TRBD1 (5 bases). With 8 bases removed from V and 7 bases from J, the gap between germline ends came to 18 bases. The germline V gene has CDR1 GTSNPN and CDR2 SVGIG (reference sequence). The CDR3 loop spans 14 amino acids. The CDR3 bases are TGTGCCGTGCAGAGGGGTACTATAAATTCACCCCTCCACTTT. Translating gives CAVQRGTINSPLHF.

This clonotype was seen repeatedly, ten times or more. The chain uses TRBV20-1 and TRBJ2-7; a possible D gene is TRBD1 (6 bases). Looked up from germline, CDR1 is DFQATT and CDR2 is SNEGSKA (reference sequence). The CDR3 is 13 residues long. V was clipped by 1 base and J by 7 bases, with 14 bases between them. Here the CDR3 DNA reads TGCAGTGCTAGAGTCACAGGGACGAGGGAGCAGTACGTC. Translated, it gives CSARVTGTREQYV.

The V gene is TRBV2, the J gene TRBJ1-5; 7 bases line up with TRBD1. CDR3 size: 14 residues. Germline lookup yields CDR1 SNHLY and CDR2 FYNNEI. Losses at the gene ends were 5 bases for V and 4 bases for J; bases not matched to a gene: 5. The CDR3 nucleotides read TGTGCCAGCAGTCCGACAGGGACTAATCAGCCCCAGCATTTT. Translation gives CASSPTGTNQPQHF.

A note on this clonotype: A much larger clone differs by one base, so this may be a read error. The rearrangement links TRBV20-1 to TRBJ2-2; 9 bases map to TRBD2. Losses at the gene ends were 3 bases for V and 3 bases for J; bases not matched to a gene: 2. This CDR3 spans 14 amino acids. Germline CDR1 reads DFQATT; CDR2 reads SNEGSKA (reference sequence). The CDR3 sequence is CSASQREDTGELFF. CDR3 in DNA: TGCAGTGCTAGCCAGCGGGAGGACACCGGGGAGCTGTTTTTT.

In its sample, this clonotype was seen once. The V gene is TRBV15, the J gene TRBJ1-6; D unclear. The CDR3 contains 17 residues. Germline CDR1 LNHNV, CDR2 YYDKDF (reference sequence). V lost 1 base to trimming and J lost 5 bases, with 15 bases between them. For the CDR3, the DNA is TGTGCCACCAGCAGAGTCTTCTCGGGAGAGAATAATTCACCCCTCCACTTT. The encoded protein is CATSRVFSGENNSPLHF.

The V and J genes are TRBV15 and TRBJ1-1, with D unclear. Per germline, CDR1 LNHNV and CDR2 YYDKDF (reference sequence). Trimming took off 11 bases at V and 1 base at J, with 8 bases between the two ends. There are 11 residues in the CDR3. In DNA, the CDR3 is TGTGCCGCGTCCTCGAACACTGAAGCTTTCTTT. It specifies CAASSNTEAFF.

The V and J genes are TRBV13 and TRBJ1-1; D is ambiguous. The ends were cut back, 6 bases at V and 1 base at J, with 12 bases in the middle. The CDR3 has 14 amino acids. The germline gives CDR1 PRHDT, CDR2 FYEKMQ (reference sequence). CDR3 in DNA: TGTGCCAGCAGATCCGGACGGGGGAACACTGAAGCTTTCTTT. Translation gives CASRSGRGNTEAFF. The full variable domain, rest sourced from reference TRBV13 and TRBJ1-1, is AAGVIQSPRHLIKEKRETATLKCYPIPRHDTVYWYQQGPGQDPQFLISFYEKMQSDKGSIPDRFSAQQFSDYHSELNMSSLELGDSALYFCASRSGRGNTEAFFGQGTRLTVV.

The rearrangement uses TRBV11-2 and TRBJ2-3; 7 bases are a match to TRBD2. V gave up 2 bases and J gave up 0 bases; unmatched junction bases: 8. This CDR3 spans 17 amino acids. In germline, CDR1 is SGHAT, CDR2 FQNNGV. The CDR3 DNA reads TGTGCCAGCAGCTTATTGGACCTAGCGGAGAGCACAGATACGCAGTATTTT. Its protein product is CASSLLDLAESTDTQYF.

About this clonotype: A read error may explain this, as a much larger clone is one base away. V is TRBV4-1 and J is TRBJ2-1; tentatively, D is TRBD1 or TRBD2 (5 bases each). V lost 8 bases to trimming and J lost 2 bases, with 13 bases between them. CDR3 length equals 14 residues. Germline CDR1 is MGHRA and CDR2 is YSYEKL. CDR3 region: CASSGTAAYNEQFF. In DNA form, the CDR3 reads TGCGCCAGCTCCGGGACGGCCGCCTACAATGAGCAGTTCTTC.